This entry concerns a single T cell receptor (beta chain). What it recognizes is unknown. Sample-barcoded 5' priming and a J-beta primer mix drove a second PCR of roughly 7 to 11 cycles. No fewer than 3 million CDR3-containing paired-end reads came from each sample. TCRdb itself ran the 5' RACE reads through MiXCR, one entry per CDR3 protein. The data show 1.5 million to 2 million distinct CDR3 sequences, roughly two fifths seen once. This sample is part of a study of blood T cells in healthy people across ages. Findings of the study overall: Strongly correlated with naive T cell percentage was TCR beta diversity.

Germline CDR1 is MNHEY and CDR2 is SVGEGT. CDR3 length: 18 residues. V gave up 5 bases and J gave up 0 bases; unmatched junction bases: 15. The sequenced material came from blood. This receptor was obtained from a human donor in good health. The gene calls are TRBV6-2 or TRBV6-3 and TRBJ2-7; TRBD2 aligns across 8 bases. CDR3 in amino acids: CASSRPTSGGYGSYEQYF. As DNA, the CDR3 is TGTGCCAGCAGTCGTCCCACGAGCGGGGGATACGGCTCCTACGAGCAGTACTTC.